This T cell receptor beta chain was profiled in a study of blood T cell repertoires in COVID-19. Study context: Acute and convalescent COVID-19 samples came from the United States, Italy and Spain. PBMCs, B-cell-depleted T cells, or T cells were the source of the cDNA or gDNA that made up the material.

Original handling: Cell counts per sample came from amplifying reference gene primers. Assay used: immunoSEQ multiplex PCR; TCRdb lists only in-frame clones, some missing. V and J calls and clone size are those listed in that table; D and trimming were worked out from the DNA. The sample holds some 80,000 clones, 70% to 80% seen once. This clone was observed a handful of times. The clonotype comes from a woman over 75 with active or convalescent COVID-19. The sample was peripheral blood.

Written as DNA, the CDR3 is TGTGCCAGCAGTTCCCACCGCCCGGGACAGGGAAGGAACTATGGCTACACCTTC. It yields the protein CASSSHRPGQGRNYGYTF. The chain employs TRBV27 and TRBJ1-2; 9 nucleotides align to TRBD1. V lost 4 bases to trimming and J lost 2 bases; unmatched junction nucleotides: 14. From germline, CDR1 is MNHEY and CDR2 SMNVEV (reference sequence). The CDR3 runs 18 residues.